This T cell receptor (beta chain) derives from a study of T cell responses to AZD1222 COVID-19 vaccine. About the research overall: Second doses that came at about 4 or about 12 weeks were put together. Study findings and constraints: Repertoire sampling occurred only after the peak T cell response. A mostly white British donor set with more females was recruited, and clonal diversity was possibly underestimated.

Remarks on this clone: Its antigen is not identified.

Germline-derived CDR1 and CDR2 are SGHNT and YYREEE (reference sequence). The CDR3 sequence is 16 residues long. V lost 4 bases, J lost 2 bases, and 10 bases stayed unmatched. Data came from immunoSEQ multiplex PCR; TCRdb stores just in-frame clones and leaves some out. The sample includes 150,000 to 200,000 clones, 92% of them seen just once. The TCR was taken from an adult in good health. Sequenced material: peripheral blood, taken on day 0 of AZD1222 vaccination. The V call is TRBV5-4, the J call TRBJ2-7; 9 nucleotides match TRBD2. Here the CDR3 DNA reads TGTGCCAGCAGCCGCGGGGGGGCTAGCGGGGCCTACGAGCAGTACTTC. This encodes CASSRGGASGAYEQYF.